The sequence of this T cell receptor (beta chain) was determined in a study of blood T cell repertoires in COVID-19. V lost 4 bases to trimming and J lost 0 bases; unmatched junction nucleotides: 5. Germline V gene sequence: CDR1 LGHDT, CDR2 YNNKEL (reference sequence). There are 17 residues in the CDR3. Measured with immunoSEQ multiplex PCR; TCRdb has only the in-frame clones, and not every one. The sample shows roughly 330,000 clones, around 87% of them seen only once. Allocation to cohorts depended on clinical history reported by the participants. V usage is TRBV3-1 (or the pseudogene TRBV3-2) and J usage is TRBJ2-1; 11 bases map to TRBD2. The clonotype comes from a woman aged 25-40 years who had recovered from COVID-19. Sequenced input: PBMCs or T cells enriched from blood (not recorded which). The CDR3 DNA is TGTGCCAGCAGCCGAATGACTAGCGGGGCCTCCTACAATGAGCAGTTCTTC. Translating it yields CASSRMTSGASYNEQFF.